These 30 T cell receptor beta chains were sequenced from one sample in a study of post-analysis software for immune sequencing data. Unique molecular identifiers were present in the TCR beta cDNA libraries. TCRdb used MiXCR to reprocess the PCR reads, holding one entry per CDR3 protein. In the table there are about 160,000 distinct CDR3 sequences, about 34% of which are singletons. The source was blood, collected after autologous hematopoietic stem cell transplantation. Receptor source: a girl aged 5-17 years with multiple sclerosis.

The sample holds a few counts of this clonotype. The chain joins TRBV4-1 to TRBJ2-1; 11 bases fit TRBD2. Looked up from germline, CDR1 is MGHRA and CDR2 is YSYEKL. Trimming took 0 bases from V and 4 from J; bases not matched to a gene: 11. This CDR3 region has 19 residues. The CDR3 region has the DNA TGCGCCAGCAGCCAAGATGTATTTAGGGGACTAGCGGTATACAATGAGCAGTTCTTC. Protein product: CASSQDVFRGLAVYNEQFF.

Comment on this clonotype: Just one base apart from a much larger clone, this may be a read error. The rearrangement uses TRBV29-1 and TRBJ2-7, with D perhaps TRBD1 (5 bases). The CDR3 has 11 residues. The V gene's germline CDR1 is SQVTM and CDR2 ANQGSEA. CDR3 sequence reads: CSVVQGYERYF. CDR3 coding DNA: TGCAGCGTAGTGCAGGGCTACGAGCGGTACTTC.

This clonotype was picked up a small number of times. The chain links TRBV5-1 to TRBJ1-1; D unclear. The V end was cut by 5 bases, the J end by 1 base, with 9 bases between. CDR3 length: 13 amino acids. Germline CDR1 is SGHRS and CDR2 is YFSETQ. CDR3 coding DNA: TGCGCCAGCAGTGTAGAAGCGAACACTGAAGCTTTCTTT. It specifies CASSVEANTEAFF.

This clonotype was picked up a small number of times. The rearrangement joins TRBV7-8 to TRBJ2-1; D unresolved. Trimming removed 2 bases from V and 9 bases from J, with 11 bases in between. The CDR3 contains 13 residues. CDR1 is SGHVS and CDR2 is FQNEAQ in the germline V gene. CDR3 protein: CASSLPIVFEQFF. The CDR3 DNA reads TGTGCCAGCAGCTTACCGATAGTTTTTGAGCAGTTCTTC. Complete variable domain (other parts from reference TRBV7-8 and TRBJ2-1): GAGVSQSPRYKVAKRGQDVALRCDPISGHVSLFWYQQALGQGPEFLTYFQNEAQLDKSGLPSDRFFAERPEGSVSTLKIQRTQQEDSAVYLCASSLPIVFEQFFGPGTRLTVL.

The V gene is TRBV7-8, the J gene TRBJ2-7; D possibly corresponds to TRBD1 (6 bases). Looked up from germline, CDR1 is SGHVS and CDR2 is FQNEAQ. The CDR3 runs 14 residues. The germline V and J ends were trimmed by 8 bases and 1 base, with 15 bases remaining between them. CDR3 loop: CASGGLPRSYEQYF. For the CDR3, the DNA is TGTGCCAGCGGGGGCCTCCCCAGGTCCTACGAGCAGTACTTC.

This clonotype was found many times. The chain employs TRBV24-1 and TRBJ1-2, with D maybe TRBD1 (6 bases). In germline, CDR1 is KGHDR, CDR2 SFDVKD. There are 14 residues in the CDR3. Trimming took off 4 bases at V and 2 bases at J, with 10 bases between the two ends. CDR3: CATSDVDRNYGYTF. The CDR3 nucleotides read TGTGCCACCAGTGACGTCGACAGGAACTATGGCTACACCTTC.

CDR3 bases: TGCAGTGTCGGTGGACAGGGGACAGATACGCAGTATTTT. Translating it yields CSVGGQGTDTQYF. This chain joins TRBV20-1 and TRBJ2-3; 9 bases map to TRBD1. The germline gives CDR1 DFQATT, CDR2 SNEGSKA (reference sequence). J was trimmed by 3 bases and V by 7 bases; bases with no gene match: 5. The CDR3 is 13 residues long.

This clonotype was seen a handful of times. The gene calls are TRBV20-1 and TRBJ2-7, with 7 positions matching TRBD2. Trimming cost V 6 bases and J 7 bases; bases outside gene matches: 18. The CDR3 extends over 15 amino acids. CDR1 is DFQATT, CDR2 SNEGSKA, per germline (reference sequence). The CDR3 loop reads CSASKRDYDQKEQYF. The CDR3 nucleotides read TGCAGTGCGAGTAAACGGGACTACGACCAAAAAGAGCAGTACTTC.

The V call is TRBV5-8, the J call TRBJ1-1, with D hard to call. Trimming removed 3 bases from V and 0 bases from J, with 9 bases in between. Germline CDR1 SGHTS, CDR2 YDEGEE. The CDR3 totals 14 residues. CDR3 region: CASSWEVLNTEAFF. Here the CDR3 DNA reads TGTGCCAGCAGCTGGGAGGTCCTGAACACTGAAGCTTTCTTT.

CDR3 bases: TGTGCCAGCAGCGGTCACTTGAGCACTGAAGCTTTCTTT. Translated: CASSGHLSTEAFF. This chain connects TRBV9 to TRBJ1-1; no reliable D call. Germline loops: CDR1 SGDLS, CDR2 YYNGEE. Trimming removed 3 bases at V and 4 bases at J, with 10 bases between. The CDR3 runs 13 residues.

The chain employs TRBV7-3 and TRBJ1-6; D ambiguous. The V end lost 0 bases, the J end lost 5 bases, and 11 bases lay between the germline ends. This CDR3 has 16 residues. Germline V gene sequence: CDR1 SGHTA, CDR2 FQGTGA. CDR3 protein: CASSLTWGTNNSPLHF. In nucleotides, the CDR3 is TGTGCCAGCAGCTTAACGTGGGGAACTAATAATTCACCCCTCCACTTT.

This clonotype occurred a few times. This chain uses TRBV7-9 with TRBJ2-7; 10 bases line up with TRBD2. Germline V CDR1 and CDR2: SEHNR, FQNEAQ (reference sequence). This CDR3 has 14 amino acids. V shed 5 bases, J shed 7 bases, and the junction held 8 bases outside the gene matches. Written as DNA, the CDR3 is TGTGCCAGCAGCCCAGCGGGAGGGCCGGAGGAGCAGTACTTC. It specifies CASSPAGGPEEQYF.

The chain joins TRBV7-3 to TRBJ2-1; 16 nucleotides agree with TRBD2. From germline, CDR1 is SGHTA and CDR2 FQGTGA. This CDR3 contains 21 residues. Trimming removed 4 bases from V and 0 bases from J; junction bases left unmatched: 12. The DNA of the CDR3 is TGTGCCAGCAGCTCGGAGCCGGCCGGGACTAGCGGGAGGGGCTCCTACAATGAGCAGTTCTTC. This gives the protein CASSSEPAGTSGRGSYNEQFF.

The chain has TRBV7-2 and TRBJ1-1; 9 bases match TRBD1. Germline lookup yields CDR1 SGHTA and CDR2 FQGNSA. V lost 4 bases, J lost 1 base, and 4 bases stayed unmatched. CDR3 size: 15 residues. This CDR3 reads CASSSRQGGNTEAFF. Written as DNA, the CDR3 is TGTGCCAGCAGCTCCCGACAGGGGGGGAACACTGAAGCTTTCTTT.

Comment on this clonotype: A much larger clonotype is one base distant, so this may be a read error. The chain joins TRBV28 to TRBJ2-7, with D perhaps given as TRBD1 or TRBD2 (5 bases each). The CDR3 length is 15 residues. Looked up from germline, CDR1 is MDHEN and CDR2 is SYDVKM. CDR3 sequence (DNA): TGTACCAGCAGTCCGCACTGGGACCAAGCTCGGGAGCAGTACTTC. Encoded protein: CTSSPHWDQAREQYF.

This clonotype has just a few counts. The chain has TRBV7-9 and TRBJ2-1, with D perhaps being TRBD1 or TRBD2 (5 bases each). Per germline, CDR1 SEHNR and CDR2 FQNEAQ (reference sequence). V shed 5 bases and J shed 4 bases, with 12 bases lying between them. The CDR3 length is 14 residues. As DNA, the CDR3 is TGTGCCAGCAGCCCCCCTGAGGGGTACAATGAGCAGTTCTTC. Its protein product is CASSPPEGYNEQFF.

This clonotype appeared a few times. The chain uses TRBV20-1 and TRBJ2-4; 9 bases line up with TRBD2. V gave up 0 bases and J gave up 6 bases; unmatched junction bases: 15. The length of the CDR3 is 18 residues. In germline, CDR1 is DFQATT, CDR2 SNEGSKA (reference sequence). CDR3 sequence reads: CSARDVFISGSSGNIQYF. In DNA, the CDR3 is TGCAGTGCTAGAGACGTGTTCATTAGCGGGAGTTCGGGAAACATTCAGTACTTC.

The sample holds a few counts of this clonotype. This chain connects TRBV7-3 to TRBJ2-6, with TRBD1 matching over 9 bases. CDR1 and CDR2 (germline): SGHTA, FQGTGA. The CDR3 has 17 amino acids. V was clipped by 4 bases and J by 2 bases; unmatched bases: 6. The chain's CDR3 is CASSYGTGRPGANVLTF. In DNA, the CDR3 is TGTGCCAGCAGCTACGGGACAGGGAGACCTGGGGCCAACGTCCTGACTTTC.

This clonotype occurred a few times. The chain combines TRBV5-8 with TRBJ2-7; no clear D. The germline V and J ends were trimmed by 0 bases and 7 bases, with 8 bases remaining between them. CDR3 length: 12 amino acids. Germline assignment: CDR1 SGHTS and CDR2 YDEGEE. CDR3 nucleotide sequence: TGTGCCAGCAGCTTGGGGTTGGAAGAGCAGTACTTC. It encodes CASSLGLEEQYF.

This clonotype was counted a few times. V is TRBV3-1 and J is TRBJ2-5; 7 nucleotides agree with TRBD2. Germline CDR1 reads LGHDT; CDR2 reads YNNKEL (reference sequence). CDR3 length equals 15 residues. Trimming at V came to 3 bases and at J to 4 bases, leaving 8 bases not matched to a gene. In DNA form, the CDR3 reads TGTGCCAGCAGCCACGCGGGAGCTGTCGGAGAGACCCAGTACTTC. This gives the protein CASSHAGAVGETQYF.

The J gene is TRBJ2-7, the V gene TRBV5-1; TRBD1 matches at 7 bases. This CDR3 has 17 amino acids. Germline lookup yields CDR1 SGHRS and CDR2 YFSETQ. The junction had 12 bases not matched to a gene; V was cut back by 0 bases and J by 3 bases. The DNA of the CDR3 is TGCGCCAGCAGCTTGGCCCGGTCGGTGACAGGGAACTACGAGCAGTACTTC. Protein: CASSLARSVTGNYEQYF. The full variable domain, completed using reference TRBV5-1 and TRBJ2-7, is KAGVTQTPRYLIKTRGQQVTLSCSPISGHRSVSWYQQTPGQGLQFLFEYFSETQRNKGNFPGRFSGRQFSNSRSEMNVSTLELGDSALYLCASSLARSVTGNYEQYFGPGTRLTVT.

The chain couples TRBV20-1 to TRBJ2-3; D ambiguous. The CDR3 spans 11 residues. Germline V gives CDR1 DFQATT, CDR2 SNEGSKA (reference sequence). V gave up 6 bases and J gave up 5 bases, with 9 bases separating them. The CDR3 sequence is CSATTGDTQYF. The CDR3 DNA follows: TGCAGTGCAACCACTGGAGATACGCAGTATTTT.

In regard to this clonotype: Germline is not matched at one junction end, which may reflect a read error. The chain recombines TRBV14 with TRBJ2-5; a weak D match, TRBD2 (6 bases). The DNA end favors TRBJ2-7, so the J call may be wrong. The CDR3 consists of 15 residues. Germline-derived CDR1 and CDR2 are SGHDN and FVKESK. The CDR3 loop is CAGSQELASIREQYF. The CDR3, as DNA: TGTGCCGGCAGCCAAGAACTAGCCTCCATCCGCGAGCAGTACTTC.

The CDR3 spells CSANPVWQGVPDTQYF. As DNA, the CDR3 is TGCAGTGCTAACCCCGTTTGGCAGGGCGTCCCAGATACGCAGTATTTT. This chain joins TRBV20-1 and TRBJ2-3, with TRBD1 as a possible D gene (5 bases). CDR3 length equals 16 residues. Between the trimmed V and J ends, which lost 4 bases and 4 bases, there was a span of 21 bases. CDR1 and CDR2 (germline): DFQATT, SNEGSKA (reference sequence).

V gene TRBV6-1 combines with J gene TRBJ2-7, with TRBD1 matching over 8 bases. Per the germline V gene, CDR1 is MNHNS and CDR2 is SASEGT. V trimming: 5 bases; J trimming: 7 bases; junction bases outside the gene matches: 7. The length of the CDR3 is 13 residues. The DNA of the CDR3 is TGTGCCAGCAGTCCGGACAGGGACAATGAGCAGTACTTC. Translating gives CASSPDRDNEQYF.

This clonotype was counted only a few times. J is TRBJ2-1 and V is TRBV29-1; TRBD2 is a possible D gene (6 bases). Per the germline V gene, CDR1 is SQVTM and CDR2 is ANQGSEA. Trimming shortened V by 0 bases and J by 6 bases, and 9 bases separated the two germline ends. CDR3 length: 13 residues. The CDR3 DNA reads TGCAGCGTTGAAGAAACTAGCACCAATGAGCAGTTCTTC. Protein product: CSVEETSTNEQFF.

The chain has TRBV9 and TRBJ2-1; D remains unclear. CDR3 length: 13 residues. Germline values: CDR1 SGDLS, CDR2 YYNGEE. V was trimmed by 0 bases and J by 4 bases, leaving 5 bases between them. The CDR3: CASSVGQYNEQFF. CDR3 nucleotide sequence: TGTGCCAGCAGCGTAGGGCAGTACAATGAGCAGTTCTTC.

This clonotype has more than one count but fewer than ten. It may be a read error: a sequence one base away is much more abundant. CDR3 DNA sequence: TGCAGTGCTAGAGGGGCAGTGACTAATGAAAAACGGTTTTTT. It yields the protein CSARGAVTNEKRFF. The chain has TRBV20-1 and TRBJ1-4; D call uncertain. This CDR3 spans 14 amino acids. The germline V gene encodes CDR1 DFQATT and CDR2 SNEGSKA (reference sequence).

The rearrangement links TRBV7-2 to TRBJ2-1, with 7 bases lining up with TRBD1. Germline values: CDR1 SGHTA, CDR2 FQGNSA. This CDR3 has 14 amino acids. The V segment lost 5 bases and the J segment 1 base; nucleotides outside the gene matches: 2. The CDR3 here is CASSPGQSYNEQFF. In DNA form, the CDR3 reads TGTGCCAGCAGCCCGGGACAGTCCTACAATGAGCAGTTCTTC.

The rearrangement links TRBV9 to TRBJ2-4, with 8 bases identical to TRBD2. Germline trimming cut 4 bases from V and 7 bases from J; bases unmatched to any gene: 13. CDR1 is SGDLS and CDR2 is YYNGEE in the germline V gene. The CDR3 extends over 16 amino acids. The chain's CDR3 is CASSSGGASGANIQYF. CDR3 in DNA: TGTGCCAGCAGCTCCGGGGGGGCATCTGGGGCTAACATTCAGTACTTC.